The rows below give T cell receptor beta chains drawn from one sample of a study of blood T cell repertoires in COVID-19. TCRdb's table, derived via immunoSEQ multiplex PCR, lists solely in-frame clones and lacks some. The sample includes more than 15,000 clones, around 87% of them seen just once. What was sequenced was peripheral blood. The receptors stem from a human donor in a cohort sampled during active COVID-19. Each CDR3 is given with its conserved first and last residue. D genes are given only for firm matches. Clone size is given for some rows only: seen once, a few or many times, or a class if the clone is expanded.

size,V,J,D,CDR3,DNA
.,TRBV2,TRBJ2-7,.,CASTDRMGEQYF,TGTGCCAGCACCGACAGGATGGGCGAGCAGTACTTC
.,TRBV4-1,TRBJ2-1,TRBD2,CASSRQGAGGPGNEQFF,TGCGCCAGCAGCCGTCAGGGCGCGGGAGGGCCGGGCAATGAGCAGTTCTTC
.,TRBV11-1,TRBJ2-1,TRBD2,CASSFTLAGGNNEQFF,TGTGCCAGCAGCTTTACCCTAGCGGGAGGAAACAATGAGCAGTTCTTC
.,TRBV9,TRBJ2-7,TRBD2,CASSSREGREQYF,TGTGCCAGCAGCTCGCGGGAGGGGCGCGAGCAGTACTTC
.,TRBV15,TRBJ2-7,.,CATSRAQPGEQYF,TGTGCCACCAGCAGAGCCCAACCCGGGGAGCAGTACTTC
.,TRBV9,TRBJ2-3,TRBD2,CASSVGDPSPGGGTQYF,TGTGCCAGCAGCGTAGGAGACCCTAGTCCCGGGGGGGGTACGCAGTATTTT
.,TRBV10-3,TRBJ1-5,.,CAISETGQPNQPQHF,TGTGCCATCAGTGAGACCGGACAGCCCAATCAGCCCCAGCATTTT
once,TRBV29-1,TRBJ2-7,TRBD1,CSVERTGGREQYF,TGCAGCGTTGAGAGGACAGGGGGCCGCGAGCAGTACTTC
.,TRBV19,TRBJ2-1,.,CASSQQGGNEQFF,TGTGCCAGTAGTCAACAGGGGGGGAATGAGCAGTTCTTC
.,TRBV7-8,TRBJ2-7,TRBD1,CASSLKTGGTYEQYF,TGTGCCAGCAGCTTAAAGACAGGGGGGACCTACGAGCAGTACTTC
.,TRBV28,TRBJ1-1,.,CASTPVWGRTEAFF,TGTGCCAGCACCCCTGTCTGGGGGCGCACTGAAGCTTTCTTT
.,TRBV28,TRBJ2-3,.,CASTSGVADTQYF,TGTGCCAGCACCTCGGGGGTCGCAGATACGCAGTATTTT
.,TRBV28,TRBJ1-6,.,CASSFQGRSYNSPLHF,TGTGCCAGCAGTTTCCAGGGTAGGTCCTATAATTCACCCCTCCACTTT
.,TRBV5-1,TRBJ1-1,.,CASSQIDNTEAFF,TGCGCCAGCAGCCAAATAGATAACACTGAAGCTTTCTTT
.,TRBV18,TRBJ2-1,.,CASSPVTGFRDNEQFF,TGTGCCAGCTCACCCGTGACAGGTTTCCGGGACAATGAGCAGTTCTTC
.,TRBV2,TRBJ1-4,.,CASSETGGSGKLFF,TGTGCCAGCAGTGAAACCGGAGGGTCTGGAAAACTGTTTTTT
.,TRBV7-8,TRBJ2-1,.,CASRSPRGNEQFF,TGTGCCAGCAGATCGCCTAGGGGGAATGAGCAGTTCTTC
.,TRBV6-5,TRBJ2-7,.,CASMGSDSYEQYF,TGTGCCAGCATGGGTAGCGACTCCTACGAGCAGTACTTC
.,TRBV20-1,TRBJ2-2,.,CSATAGGELFF,TGCAGTGCTACAGCAGGGGGGGAGCTGTTTTTT
.,TRBV7-2,TRBJ2-1,.,CASSLVGGSNEQFF,TGTGCCAGCAGCTTAGTCGGAGGGAGCAATGAGCAGTTCTTC
few,TRBV7-3,TRBJ2-5,.,CASSPGGGRETQYF,TGTGCCAGCAGCCCAGGCGGGGGCCGGGAGACCCAGTACTTC
.,TRBV10-3,TRBJ2-7,.,CATQGTYEQYF,TGTGCCACTCAGGGGACCTACGAGCAGTACTTC
.,TRBV28,TRBJ2-5,TRBD2,CASTSGSPGETQYF,TGTGCCAGCACTAGCGGGAGTCCCGGGGAGACCCAGTACTTC
.,TRBV21-1,TRBJ2-1,.,CASSKEGTGAYNEQFF,TGTGCCAGCAGCAAAGAAGGGACAGGGGCCTACAATGAGCAGTTCTTC
once,TRBV7-2,TRBJ2-3,TRBD2,CASSRTSGTPSTDTQYF,TGTGCCAGCAGCCGGACTAGCGGGACCCCTAGCACAGATACGCAGTATTTT
once,TRBV6-5,TRBJ2-5,.,CASSRTLGETQYF,TGTGCCAGCAGTCGGACTCTTGGAGAGACCCAGTACTTC
.,TRBV15,TRBJ2-2,.,CATSRPEQGMGTGELFF,TGTGCCACCAGCCGACCGGAACAGGGAATGGGCACCGGGGAGCTGTTTTTT
.,TRBV28,TRBJ2-7,.,CASRWGVNGEQYF,TGTGCCAGCAGGTGGGGAGTCAATGGGGAGCAGTACTTC
.,TRBV9,TRBJ1-1,.,CASSQDNMNTEAFF,TGTGCCAGCAGCCAGGACAACATGAACACTGAAGCTTTCTTT
.,TRBV19,TRBJ1-4,.,CASRRAADEKLFF,TGTGCCAGTAGGCGGGCTGCAGATGAAAAACTGTTTTTT
.,TRBV4-3,TRBJ1-4,TRBD1,CASSQDRTGSLFF,TGCGCCAGCAGCCAAGACCGGACAGGGTCACTGTTTTTT
.,TRBV2,TRBJ2-5,.,CASTQGREETQYF,TGTGCCAGCACCCAGGGCCGAGAAGAGACCCAGTACTTC
.,TRBV13,TRBJ2-3,TRBD2,CASSYRGRDGDTQYF,TGTGCCAGCAGCTACCGCGGGAGGGACGGAGATACGCAGTATTTT
.,TRBV19,TRBJ2-5,TRBD1,CASRGTGQETQYF,TGTGCCAGTAGGGGGACAGGGCAAGAGACCCAGTACTTC